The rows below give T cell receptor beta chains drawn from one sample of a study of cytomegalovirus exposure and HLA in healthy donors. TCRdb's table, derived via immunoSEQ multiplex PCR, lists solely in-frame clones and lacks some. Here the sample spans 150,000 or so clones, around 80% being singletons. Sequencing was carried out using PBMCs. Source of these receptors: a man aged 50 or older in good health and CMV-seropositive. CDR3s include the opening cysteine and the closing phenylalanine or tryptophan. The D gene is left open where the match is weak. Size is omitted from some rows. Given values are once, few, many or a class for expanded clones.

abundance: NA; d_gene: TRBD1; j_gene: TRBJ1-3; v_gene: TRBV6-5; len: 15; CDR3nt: TGTGCCAGCAGTGCGACAGGGCGCTCTGGAAACACCATATATTTT; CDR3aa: CASSATGRSGNTIYF
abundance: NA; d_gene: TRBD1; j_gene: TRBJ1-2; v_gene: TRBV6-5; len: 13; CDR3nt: TGTGCCAGCAGTAAGGACAGGGAAAACCGGTCCACCTTC; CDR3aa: CASSKDRENRSTF
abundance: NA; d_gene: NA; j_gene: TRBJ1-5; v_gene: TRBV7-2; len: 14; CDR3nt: TGTGCCAGCAGCTTAGGTCAATGGAGTCAGCCCCAGCATTTT; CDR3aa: CASSLGQWSQPQHF
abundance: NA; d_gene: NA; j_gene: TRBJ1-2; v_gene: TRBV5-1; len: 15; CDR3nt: TGCGCCAGCAGCCTCGGACAGCCTAGTGGGTATGGCTACACCTTC; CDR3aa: CASSLGQPSGYGYTF
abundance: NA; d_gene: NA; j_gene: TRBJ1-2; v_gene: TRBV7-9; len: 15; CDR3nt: TGTGCCAGCAGCTTAGGCGGCAGCCTGAGCTATGGCTACACCTTC; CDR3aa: CASSLGGSLSYGYTF
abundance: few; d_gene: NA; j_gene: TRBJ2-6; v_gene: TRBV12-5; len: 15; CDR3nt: TGTGCTAGTGGTTTGGGACTTACTGGGGCCAACGTCCTGACTTTC; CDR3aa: CASGLGLTGANVLTF
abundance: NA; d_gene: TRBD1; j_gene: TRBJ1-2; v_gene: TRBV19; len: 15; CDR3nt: TGTGCCAGTAGTATAGGAAGGACAGGTTCGGCAGGCTACACCTTC; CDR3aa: CASSIGRTGSAGYTF
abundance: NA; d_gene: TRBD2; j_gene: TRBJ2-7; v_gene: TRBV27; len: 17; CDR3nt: TGTGCCAGCAGTTTATCGACTGGCGGACTAGTCTCCTACGAGCAGTACTTC; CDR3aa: CASSLSTGGLVSYEQYF
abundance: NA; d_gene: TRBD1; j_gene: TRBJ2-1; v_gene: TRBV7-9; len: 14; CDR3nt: TGTGCCAGCAGCTTATTACAGGGGGGTGGTGAGCAGTTCTTC; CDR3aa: CASSLLQGGGEQFF
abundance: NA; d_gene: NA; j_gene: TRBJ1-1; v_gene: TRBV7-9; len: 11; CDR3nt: TGTGCCAGCAGCCCGTACACTGAAGCTTTCTTT; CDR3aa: CASSPYTEAFF
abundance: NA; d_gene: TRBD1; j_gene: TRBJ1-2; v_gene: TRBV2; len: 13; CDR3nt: TGTGCCAGCAGTGAAATAGGGGGCGATGGCTACACCTTC; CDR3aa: CASSEIGGDGYTF
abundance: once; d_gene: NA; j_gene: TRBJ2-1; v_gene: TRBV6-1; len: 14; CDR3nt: TGTGCCAGCAGTGAAGTGCGCGGGTACAATGAGCAGTTCTTC; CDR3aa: CASSEVRGYNEQFF
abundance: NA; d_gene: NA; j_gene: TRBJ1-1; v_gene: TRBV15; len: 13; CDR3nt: TGTGCCACCAGCAGAGTCGTTCGGCGGCCAGCTTTCTTT; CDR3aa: CATSRVVRRPAFF
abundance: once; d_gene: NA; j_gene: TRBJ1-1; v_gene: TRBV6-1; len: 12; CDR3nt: TGTGCCAGCAGTGTCCAGGGGCTAGGGGCTTTCTTT; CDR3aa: CASSVQGLGAFF
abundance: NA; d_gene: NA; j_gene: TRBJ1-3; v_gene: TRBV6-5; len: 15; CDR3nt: TGTGCCAGCAGTTACTTGCCAGGCTCTGGAAACACCACATATTTT; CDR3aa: CASSYLPGSGNTTYF
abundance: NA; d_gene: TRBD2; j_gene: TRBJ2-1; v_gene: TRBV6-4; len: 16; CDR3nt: TGTGCCAGCAGTCCCGGGACTAGCGGGAGATACAATGAGCAGTTCTTC; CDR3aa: CASSPGTSGRYNEQFF
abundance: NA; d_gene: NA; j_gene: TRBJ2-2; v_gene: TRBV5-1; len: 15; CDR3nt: TGCGCCAGCAGCTTGGGGGGAGCCGGCACCGGGGAGCTGTTTTTT; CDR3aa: CASSLGGAGTGELFF
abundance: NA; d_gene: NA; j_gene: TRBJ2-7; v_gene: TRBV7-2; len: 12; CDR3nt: TGTGCCAGCAGCTTTTATCAGGGCGAGCAGTACTTC; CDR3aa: CASSFYQGEQYF
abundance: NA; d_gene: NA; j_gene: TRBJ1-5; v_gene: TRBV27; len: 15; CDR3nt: TGTGCCAGCAGTCTTGGCTGGGGCGGCAATCAGCCCCAGCATTTT; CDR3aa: CASSLGWGGNQPQHF
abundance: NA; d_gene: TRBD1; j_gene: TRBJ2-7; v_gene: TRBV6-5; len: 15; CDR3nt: TGTGCCAGCAGTTACGGGACAGGGGCAGGTTACGAGCAGTACTTC; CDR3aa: CASSYGTGAGYEQYF
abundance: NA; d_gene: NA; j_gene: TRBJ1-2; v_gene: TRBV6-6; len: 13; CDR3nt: TGTGCCAGCACAGAGCAGGGAGGCTATGGCTACACCTTC; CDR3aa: CASTEQGGYGYTF
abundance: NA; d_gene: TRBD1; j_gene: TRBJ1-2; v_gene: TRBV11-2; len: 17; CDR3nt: TGTGCCAGCAGCTCGATGGGCCAGGGGGGCTTGCACTATGGCTACACCTTC; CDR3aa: CASSSMGQGGLHYGYTF
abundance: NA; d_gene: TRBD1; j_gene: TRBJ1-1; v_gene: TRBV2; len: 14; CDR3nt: TGTGCCAGCAGTCGACAGGGGGTGAACACTGAAGCTTTCTTT; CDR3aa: CASSRQGVNTEAFF
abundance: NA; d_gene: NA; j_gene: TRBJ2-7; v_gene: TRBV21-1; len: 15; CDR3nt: TGTGCCAGCAGCAAAGATGGGGGCCCCTCCTACGAGCAGTACTTC; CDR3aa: CASSKDGGPSYEQYF
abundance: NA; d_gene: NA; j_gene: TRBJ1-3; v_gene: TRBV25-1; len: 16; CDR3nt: TGTGCCAGCAGTGAATATCGGAGGGTTCGGCGAAACACCATATATTTT; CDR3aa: CASSEYRRVRRNTIYF
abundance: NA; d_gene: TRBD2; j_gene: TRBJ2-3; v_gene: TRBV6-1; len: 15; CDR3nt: TGTGCCAGCAGTGAATGGAGCGGGGGGGCAGATACGCAGTATTTT; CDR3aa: CASSEWSGGADTQYF
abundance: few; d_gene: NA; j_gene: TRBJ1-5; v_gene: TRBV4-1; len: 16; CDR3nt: TGCGCCAGCAGCCCCACTGAGGCCAGGGGCCCTCAGCCCCAGCATTTT; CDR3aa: CASSPTEARGPQPQHF
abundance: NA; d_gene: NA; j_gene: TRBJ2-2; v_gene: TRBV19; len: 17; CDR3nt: TGTGCCAGTAGTAGGGTGTTCAGGCAGATAATGAGCGGGGAGCTGTTTTTT; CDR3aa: CASSRVFRQIMSGELFF